The 5 T cell receptor beta chains given below trace back to one sample, sequenced in a study of blood T cell repertoires in COVID-19. The assay was immunoSEQ multiplex PCR, and TCRdb's table has in-frame clones only and misses some. The sample has more than 250,000 clones; around 87% are singletons. Sequencing input: peripheral blood. The receptors were sampled from a man aged 45 to 65 with active or convalescent COVID-19.

As concerns this clone: Other DNA sequences in the sample encode the same CDR3. The genes are TRBV28 and TRBJ1-1; possible D gene TRBD1, 5 bases. V lost 7 bases and J lost 4, with 16 bases in between. Germline loops: CDR1 MDHEN, CDR2 SYDVKM. The CDR3 runs to 14 residues. The CDR3 spells CASTPGGLGTEAFF. The CDR3 coding sequence is TGTGCCAGCACCCCGGGGGGTCTAGGCACTGAAGCTTTCTTT.

CDR3: CASSSRDLNSPLHF. CDR3 coding DNA: TGTGCCAGCAGCTCACGGGATCTCAATTCACCCCTCCACTTT. The chain carries TRBV5-4 and TRBJ1-6, with D uncertain. Germline CDR1 reads SGHNT; CDR2 reads YYREEE (reference sequence). The CDR3 is 14 amino acids. The V end was cut by 3 bases, the J end by 7 bases, with 11 bases between.

The chain combines TRBV28 with TRBJ2-7; TRBD1 agrees at 7 bases. V lost 5 bases and J lost 2; bases outside the gene matches: 3. The CDR3 is 13 residues long. Germline loops: CDR1 MDHEN, CDR2 SYDVKM. The CDR3 DNA follows: TGTGCCAGCAGTCTGGACAGGACCTACGAGCAGTACTTC. It codes for CASSLDRTYEQYF.

The chain couples TRBV9 to TRBJ2-1, with 8 bases lining up with TRBD2. The CDR3 runs 16 residues. The V and J ends lost 0 bases and 5 bases, in that order; junction bases with no gene match: 7. CDR1 and CDR2 from the germline V gene are SGDLS and YYNGEE. The CDR3 loop reads CASSVGQGLGNNEQFF. In DNA, the CDR3 is TGTGCCAGCAGCGTAGGGCAGGGACTAGGTAACAATGAGCAGTTCTTC.

The rearrangement uses TRBV11-1 and TRBJ1-6; TRBD1 is a possible D gene (5 bases). There are 14 residues in the CDR3. CDR1 is SGHAT and CDR2 is FQDESV in the germline V gene (reference sequence). With 2 bases removed from V and 4 bases from J, the gap between germline ends came to 6 bases. DNA of the CDR3: TGTGCCAGCAGCTTAAAGGGGTATAATTCACCCCTCCACTTT. Encoded protein: CASSLKGYNSPLHF. The full variable domain, with the rest looked up from reference TRBV11-1 and TRBJ1-6, is EAEVAQSPRYKITEKSQAVAFWCDPISGHATLYWYRQILGQGPELLVQFQDESVVDDSQLPKDRFSAERLKGVDSTLKIQPAELGDSAMYLCASSLKGYNSPLHFGNGTRLTVT.